Shown below are 5 T cell receptor beta chains from a single sample sequenced in a study of shared clonotypes between healthy human individuals. The protocol was immunoSEQ multiplex PCR, while the TCRdb copy is restricted to in-frame clones and leaves out a portion. The sample lists approximately 700,000 clones, 73% occurring once. Sequences were obtained from memory CD4+ T cells sorted from blood. Subset: CD45RA-negative fraction. The receptors come from a woman in her 30s in good health.

V is TRBV5-1 and J is TRBJ2-5; 14 bases are shared with TRBD2. There are 17 residues in the CDR3. The J segment lost 0 bases and the V segment lost 1 base, leaving 2 bases of the junction unmatched. Germline V CDR1 and CDR2: SGHRS, YFSETQ. CDR3 in DNA: TGCGCCAGCAGCTTGCGACTAGCGGGGGGGTACCAAGAGACCCAGTACTTC. Its translation is CASSLRLAGGYQETQYF.

This clone was seen a few times. The chain is built from TRBV7-2 and TRBJ1-5; no definite D call. Germline CDR1 is SGHTA and CDR2 is FQGNSA. V shed 5 bases and J shed 1 base, with 12 bases lying between them. The CDR3 extends over 15 amino acids. CDR3 sequence (DNA): TGTGCCAGCAGCCAGTCGGTGTTAAGCAATCAGCCCCAGCATTTT. Its protein product is CASSQSVLSNQPQHF.

CDR3: CASSLTSSNPRETQYF. In DNA form, the CDR3 reads TGCGCCAGCAGCTTGACATCTTCTAACCCGCGGGAGACCCAGTACTTC. The rearrangement links TRBV5-1 to TRBJ2-5, with D unresolved. This CDR3 has 16 amino acids. V was shortened by 1 base and J by 5 bases, with 18 bases between the two germline ends. Germline CDR1 SGHRS, CDR2 YFSETQ.

This clone showed up just a few times. Other DNA sequences from this sample encode an identical CDR3 as well. The V call is TRBV20-1, the J call TRBJ2-7; D remains unclear. Germline lookup yields CDR1 DFQATT and CDR2 SNEGSKA (reference sequence). The CDR3 length is 10 residues. Trimming removed 6 bases from V and 2 bases from J, with 5 bases in between. CDR3 bases: TGCAGTGCCGGTCCCTACGAGCAGTACTTC. Protein: CSAGPYEQYF.

The gene calls are TRBV9 and TRBJ1-3; D is unresolved. The CDR3 is 16 amino acids. Germline values: CDR1 SGDLS, CDR2 YYNGEE. V was pared by 0 bases and J by 1 base, with 11 bases between. CDR3 sequence reads: CASSVGIGPSGNTIYF. CDR3 in DNA: TGTGCCAGCAGCGTAGGTATAGGCCCTTCTGGAAACACCATATATTTT.